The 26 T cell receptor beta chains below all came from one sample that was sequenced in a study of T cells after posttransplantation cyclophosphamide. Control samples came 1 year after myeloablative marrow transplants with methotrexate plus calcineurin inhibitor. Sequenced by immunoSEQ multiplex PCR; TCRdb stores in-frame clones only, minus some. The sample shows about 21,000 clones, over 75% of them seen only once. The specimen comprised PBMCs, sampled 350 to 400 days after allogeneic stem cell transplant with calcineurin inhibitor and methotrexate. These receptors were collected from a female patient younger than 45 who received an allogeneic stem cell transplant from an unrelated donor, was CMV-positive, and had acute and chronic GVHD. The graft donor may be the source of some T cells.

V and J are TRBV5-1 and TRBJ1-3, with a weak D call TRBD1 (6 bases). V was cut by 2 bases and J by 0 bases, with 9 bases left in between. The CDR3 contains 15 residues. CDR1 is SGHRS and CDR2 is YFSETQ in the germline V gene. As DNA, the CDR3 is TGCGCCAGCAGCTTACAGGGAGACTCTGGAAACACCATATATTTT. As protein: CASSLQGDSGNTIYF.

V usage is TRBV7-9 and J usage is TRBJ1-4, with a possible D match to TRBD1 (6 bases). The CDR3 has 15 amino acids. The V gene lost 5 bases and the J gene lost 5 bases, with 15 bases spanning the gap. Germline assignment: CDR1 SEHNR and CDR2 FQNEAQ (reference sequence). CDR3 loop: CASSAYRDANEKLFF. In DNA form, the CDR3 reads TGTGCCAGCAGCGCCTACAGGGATGCAAATGAAAAACTGTTTTTT.

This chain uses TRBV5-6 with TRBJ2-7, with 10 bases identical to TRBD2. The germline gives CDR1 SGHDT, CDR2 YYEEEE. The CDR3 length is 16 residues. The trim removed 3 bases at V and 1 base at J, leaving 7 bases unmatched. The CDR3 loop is CASSYLGTSVSYEQYF. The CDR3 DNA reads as TGTGCCAGCAGCTACCTAGGGACTAGCGTTTCCTACGAGCAGTACTTC. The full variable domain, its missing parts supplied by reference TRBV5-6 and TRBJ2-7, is DAGVTQSPTHLIKTRGQQVTLRCSPKSGHDTVSWYQQALGQGPQFIFQYYEEEERQRGNFPDRFSGHQFPNYSSELNVNALLLGDSALYLCASSYLGTSVSYEQYFGPGTRLTVT.

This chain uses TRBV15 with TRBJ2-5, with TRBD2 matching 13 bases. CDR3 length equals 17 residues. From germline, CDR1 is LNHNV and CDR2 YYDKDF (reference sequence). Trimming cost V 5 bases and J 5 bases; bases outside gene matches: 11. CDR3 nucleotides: TGTGCCACCAGCTTTCAGCCGGGACTAGCGGGGCGGGAGACCCAGTACTTC. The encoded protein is CATSFQPGLAGRETQYF. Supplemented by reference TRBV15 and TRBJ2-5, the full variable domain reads DAMVIQNPRYQVTQFGKPVTLSCSQTLNHNVMYWYQQKSSQAPKLLFHYYDKDFNNEADTPDNFQSRRPNTSFCFLDIRSPGLGDTAMYLCATSFQPGLAGRETQYFGPGTRLLVL.

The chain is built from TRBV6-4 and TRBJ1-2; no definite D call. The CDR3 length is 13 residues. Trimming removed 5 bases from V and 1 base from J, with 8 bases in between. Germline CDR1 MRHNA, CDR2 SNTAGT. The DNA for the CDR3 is TGTGCCAGCAGTACAGAGATTAACTATGGCTACACCTTC. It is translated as CASSTEINYGYTF.

CDR3 loop: CASSQGLAGTGYEQYV. Here the CDR3 DNA reads TGTGCCAGCAGCCAAGGACTAGCGGGTACGGGTTACGAGCAGTACGTC. This chain uses TRBV7-9 with TRBJ2-7; 11 nucleotides agree with TRBD2. The ends lost 5 bases at V and 4 bases at J; junction bases unmatched: 10. The CDR3 sequence is 16 residues long. Germline V gene data show CDR1 as SEHNR and CDR2 as FQNEAQ (reference sequence).

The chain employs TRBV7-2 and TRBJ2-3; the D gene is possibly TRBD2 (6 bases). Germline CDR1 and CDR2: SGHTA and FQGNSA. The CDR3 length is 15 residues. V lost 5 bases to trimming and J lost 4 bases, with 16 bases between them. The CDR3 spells CASSPGGVAADTQYF. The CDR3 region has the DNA TGTGCCAGCAGCCCCGGGGGAGTAGCGGCAGATACGCAGTATTTT.

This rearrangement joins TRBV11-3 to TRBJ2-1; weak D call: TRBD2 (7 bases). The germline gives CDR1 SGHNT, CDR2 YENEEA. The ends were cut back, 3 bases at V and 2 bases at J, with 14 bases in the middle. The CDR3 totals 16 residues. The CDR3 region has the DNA TGTGCCAGCAGCTTGAGGGGGGGTACTACCTACAATGAGCAGTTCTTC. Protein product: CASSLRGGTTYNEQFF.

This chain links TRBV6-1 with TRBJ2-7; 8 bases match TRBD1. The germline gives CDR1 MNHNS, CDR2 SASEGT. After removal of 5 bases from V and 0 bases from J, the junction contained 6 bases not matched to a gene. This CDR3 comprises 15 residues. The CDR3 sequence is CASSSRTGSSYEQYV. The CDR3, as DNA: TGTGCCAGCAGTTCGAGGACAGGGAGCTCCTACGAGCAGTACGTC.

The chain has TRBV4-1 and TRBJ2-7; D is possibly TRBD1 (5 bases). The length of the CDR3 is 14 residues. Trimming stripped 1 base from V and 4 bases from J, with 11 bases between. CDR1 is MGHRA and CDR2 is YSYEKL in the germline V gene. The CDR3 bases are TGCGCCAGCAGCCAAGCCCAGGGATTATACGAGCAGTACGTC. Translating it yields CASSQAQGLYEQYV.

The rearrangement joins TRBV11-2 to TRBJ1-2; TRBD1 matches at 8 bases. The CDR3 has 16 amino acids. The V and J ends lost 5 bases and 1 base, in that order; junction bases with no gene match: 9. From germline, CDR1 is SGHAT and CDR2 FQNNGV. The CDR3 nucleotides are TGTGCCAGCAGCCCCAGGGGGCAGCGCAGTAACTATGGCTACACCTTC. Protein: CASSPRGQRSNYGYTF.

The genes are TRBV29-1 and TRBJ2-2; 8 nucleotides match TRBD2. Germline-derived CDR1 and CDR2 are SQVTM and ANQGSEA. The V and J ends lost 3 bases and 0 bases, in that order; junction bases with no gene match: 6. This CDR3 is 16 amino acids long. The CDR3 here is CSVDNAGGANTGELFF. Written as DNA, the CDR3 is TGCAGCGTTGATAATGCGGGAGGAGCGAACACCGGGGAGCTGTTTTTT.

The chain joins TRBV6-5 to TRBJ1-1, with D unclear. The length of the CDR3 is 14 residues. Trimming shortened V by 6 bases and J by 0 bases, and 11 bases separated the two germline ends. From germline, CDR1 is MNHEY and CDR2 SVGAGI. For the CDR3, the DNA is TGTGCCAGCAGCCTCGGGAGAATGAACACTGAAGCTTTCTTT. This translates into CASSLGRMNTEAFF.

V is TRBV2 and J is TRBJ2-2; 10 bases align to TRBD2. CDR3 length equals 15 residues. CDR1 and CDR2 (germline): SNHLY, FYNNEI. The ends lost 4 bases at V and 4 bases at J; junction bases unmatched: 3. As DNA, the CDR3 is TGTGCCAGCAGTGGTCCTAGCGGGAGCACCGGGGAGCTGTTTTTT. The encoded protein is CASSGPSGSTGELFF.

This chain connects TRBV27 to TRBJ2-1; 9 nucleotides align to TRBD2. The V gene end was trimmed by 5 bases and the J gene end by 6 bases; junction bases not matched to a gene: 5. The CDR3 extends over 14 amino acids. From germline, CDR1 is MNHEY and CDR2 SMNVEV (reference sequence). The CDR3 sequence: CASSGGGAINEQFF. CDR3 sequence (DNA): TGTGCCAGCAGTGGCGGGGGGGCCATCAATGAGCAGTTCTTC.

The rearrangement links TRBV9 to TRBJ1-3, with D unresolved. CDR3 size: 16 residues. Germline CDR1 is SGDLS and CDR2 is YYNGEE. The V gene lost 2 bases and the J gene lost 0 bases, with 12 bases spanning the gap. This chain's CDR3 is CASSVKAADSGNTIYF. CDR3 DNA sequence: TGTGCCAGCAGCGTGAAAGCGGCTGACTCTGGAAACACCATATATTTT.

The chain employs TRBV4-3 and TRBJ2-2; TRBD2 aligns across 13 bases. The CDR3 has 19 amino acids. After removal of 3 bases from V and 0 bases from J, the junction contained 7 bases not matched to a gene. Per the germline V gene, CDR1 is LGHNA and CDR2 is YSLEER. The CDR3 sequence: CASSHPRTSGSANTGELFF. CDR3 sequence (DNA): TGCGCCAGCAGCCACCCCAGGACTAGCGGGAGCGCGAACACCGGGGAGCTGTTTTTT.

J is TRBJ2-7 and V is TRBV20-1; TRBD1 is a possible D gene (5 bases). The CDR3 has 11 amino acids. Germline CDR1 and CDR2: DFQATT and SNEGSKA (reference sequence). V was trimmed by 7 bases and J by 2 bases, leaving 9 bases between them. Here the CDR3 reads CSVLGPYEQYF. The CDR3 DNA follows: TGCAGTGTCCTGGGGCCCTACGAGCAGTACTTC.

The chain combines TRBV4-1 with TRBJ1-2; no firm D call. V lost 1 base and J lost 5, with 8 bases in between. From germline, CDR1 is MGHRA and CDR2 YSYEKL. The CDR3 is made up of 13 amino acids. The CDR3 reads CASSQGGGYGYTF. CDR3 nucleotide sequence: TGCGCCAGCAGCCAAGGGGGAGGGTATGGCTACACCTTC.

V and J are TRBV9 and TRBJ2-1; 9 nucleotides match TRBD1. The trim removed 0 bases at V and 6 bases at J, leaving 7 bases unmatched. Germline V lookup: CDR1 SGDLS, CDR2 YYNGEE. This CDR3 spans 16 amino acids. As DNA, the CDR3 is TGTGCCAGCAGCGTAGTTGGACAGGGGATTTTCAATGAGCAGTTCTTC. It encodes CASSVVGQGIFNEQFF.

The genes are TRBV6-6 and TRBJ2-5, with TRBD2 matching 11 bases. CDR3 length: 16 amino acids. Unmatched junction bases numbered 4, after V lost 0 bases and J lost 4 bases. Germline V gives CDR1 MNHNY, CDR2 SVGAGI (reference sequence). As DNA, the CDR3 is TGTGCCAGCAGTTACTCCCCTCTAGCGGGAGGAGAGACCCAGTACTTC. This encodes CASSYSPLAGGETQYF.

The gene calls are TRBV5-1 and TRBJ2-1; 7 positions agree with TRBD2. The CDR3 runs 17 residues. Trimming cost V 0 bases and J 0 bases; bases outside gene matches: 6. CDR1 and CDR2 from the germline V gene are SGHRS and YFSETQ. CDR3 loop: CASSLAGWEGSYNEQFF. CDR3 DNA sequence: TGCGCCAGCAGCTTGGCCGGATGGGAGGGCTCCTACAATGAGCAGTTCTTC.

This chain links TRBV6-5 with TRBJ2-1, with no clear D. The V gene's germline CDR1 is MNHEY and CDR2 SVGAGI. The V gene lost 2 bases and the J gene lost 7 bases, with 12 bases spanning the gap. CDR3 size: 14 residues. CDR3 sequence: CASSYLGVSNEQFF. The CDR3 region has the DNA TGTGCCAGCAGTTACCTCGGAGTTTCGAATGAGCAGTTCTTC.

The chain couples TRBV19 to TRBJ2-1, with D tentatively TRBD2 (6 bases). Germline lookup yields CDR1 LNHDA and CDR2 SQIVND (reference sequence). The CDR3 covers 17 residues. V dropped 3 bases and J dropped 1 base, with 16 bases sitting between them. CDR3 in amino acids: CASSIQTSGYSYNEQFF. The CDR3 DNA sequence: TGTGCCAGTAGTATTCAAACCAGCGGGTATTCCTACAATGAGCAGTTCTTC.

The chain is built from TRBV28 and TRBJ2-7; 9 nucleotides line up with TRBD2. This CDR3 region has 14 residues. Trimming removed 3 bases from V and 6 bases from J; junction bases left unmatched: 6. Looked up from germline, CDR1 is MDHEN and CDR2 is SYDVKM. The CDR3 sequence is CASSLPGLAREQYV. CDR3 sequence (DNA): TGTGCCAGCAGTTTGCCGGGACTAGCACGCGAGCAGTACGTC.

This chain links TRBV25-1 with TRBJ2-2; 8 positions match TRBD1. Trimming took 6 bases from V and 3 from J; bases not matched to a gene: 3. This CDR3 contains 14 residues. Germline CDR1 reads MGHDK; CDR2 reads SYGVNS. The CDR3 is CASRQGADTGELFF. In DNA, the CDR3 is TGTGCCAGCAGGCAGGGGGCCGACACCGGGGAGCTGTTTTTT.